These T cell receptor beta chains were read from a single sample in a study of T cells in Graves' hyperthyroidism and ophthalmopathy. MiXCR, applied by TCRdb to the multiplex PCR reads, yields one record per CDR3 protein. Among almost 600,000 distinct CDR3 sequences listed, 11% to 15% were seen once. The source material was blood. The receptor set was obtained from a woman aged 25 to 39 with Graves' hyperthyroidism that later progressed to Graves' ophthalmopathy. CDR3s include the opening cysteine and the closing phenylalanine or tryptophan. D genes are given only for firm matches. A row's size may be missing; if present it is once, few, many or a size class.

>TRBJ2-1|few|TRBD2|TRBV28
TGTGCCAGCGGTCGACTAGCGGGAGAGGTGTGGAATGAGCAGTTCTTC
CASGRLAGEVWNEQFF
>TRBJ1-6|-|TRBD1|TRBV12-3/TRBV12-4
TGTGCCAGCAGTTTCTCCGGACAGGGAGATTCACCCCTCCACTTT
CASSFSGQGDSPLHF
>TRBJ1-1|many|-|TRBV20-1
TGCAGTGCCTCGACAGAGAACACTGAAGCTTTCTTT
CSASTENTEAFF
>TRBJ1-4|-|-|TRBV10-3
TGTGCCACCAGTGATTCCGCAGGGCCCCGGGAAAAACTGTTTTTT
CATSDSAGPREKLFF
>TRBJ2-7|-|TRBD1|TRBV7-9
TGTGCCAGCAGCGGCCCTGACAGGGCCCTGACCTACGAGCAGTACTTC
CASSGPDRALTYEQYF
>TRBJ2-6|-|TRBD1|TRBV24-1
TGTGCCACCAGTGATTCATGGACAGGCTCTGGGGCCAACGTCCTGACTTTC
CATSDSWTGSGANVLTF
>TRBJ1-6|few|-|TRBV4-2
TGTGCCAGCAGCCAAGAAAAAGACAACAGTAATAATTCACCCCTCCACTTT
CASSQEKDNSNNSPLHF
>TRBJ1-1|many|-|TRBV12-3/TRBV12-4
TGTGCCAGCAGTTTTCGGGTAGGTAGTCCTGAAGCTTTCTTT
CASSFRVGSPEAFF
>TRBJ2-3|-|TRBD2|TRBV7-3
TGTGCCAGCAGCTTCTCCGGGACTAGCGGGAGGGCCCTCACAGATACGCAGTATTTT
CASSFSGTSGRALTDTQYF
>TRBJ1-3|many|-|TRBV12-3/TRBV12-4
TGTGCCAGCAGTTTAGTGGGCTCTGGAAACACCATATATTTT
CASSLVGSGNTIYF
>TRBJ2-7|-|TRBD2|TRBV29-1
TGCAGCGTTGGAGCGGGGTCCAACGAGCAGTACTTC
CSVGAGSNEQYF
>TRBJ1-2|many|TRBD1|TRBV24-1
TGTGCCACCAGAGATACAGGGGATCCTAACTATGGCTACACCTTC
CATRDTGDPNYGYTF
>TRBJ2-7|-|TRBD2|TRBV20-1
TGCAGTGCTTCACTGGGACTAGCGGGGTCCTACGAGCAGTACTTC
CSASLGLAGSYEQYF
>TRBJ2-6|many|-|TRBV6-1
TGTGCCAGCAGTGAACTTAGTCCCGGGGCCAACGTCCTGACTTTC
CASSELSPGANVLTF
>TRBJ2-7|-|TRBD2|TRBV7-9
TGTGCCAGCAGCTTATTTGGGGGGGACGAGCAGTACTTC
CASSLFGGDEQYF
>TRBJ2-7|few|-|TRBV12-3/TRBV12-4
TGTGCCAGCAGTCCCGCACCCTACGAGCAGTACTTC
CASSPAPYEQYF
>TRBJ2-5|many|-|TRBV7-9
TGTGCCAATCAAGGGGGAGACCTAGAGACCCAGTACTTC
CANQGGDLETQYF
>TRBJ1-2|many|-|TRBV6-2/TRBV6-3
TGTGCCAGCAGCCGCCTGGAGGGGAACGGCTACACCTTC
CASSRLEGNGYTF
>TRBJ2-1|many|TRBD1|TRBV12-3/TRBV12-4
TGTGCCAGCAGTAACCGGGACAGGGGCTACAATGAGCAGTTCTTC
CASSNRDRGYNEQFF
>TRBJ2-1|many|-|TRBV11-3
TGTGCCAGCAGCTTAGGAGGGACATCCTACAATGAGCAGTTCTTC
CASSLGGTSYNEQFF
>TRBJ2-1|many|-|TRBV15
TGTGCCACCAGCAGAGATTTCGGGACTTCCTACAATGAGCAGTTCTTC
CATSRDFGTSYNEQFF
>TRBJ1-1|few|-|TRBV18
TGTGCCAGCTCACCACCAACTACAGGGTTTCAAGCTTTCTTT
CASSPPTTGFQAFF
>TRBJ2-1|many|-|TRBV27
TGTGCCAGCAGTTCGACGTCACGAGTAGGTGAGCAGTTCTTC
CASSSTSRVGEQFF
>TRBJ1-1|many|-|TRBV11-2
TGTGCCAGCAGCTCCGAAACGATCACTGAAGCTTTCTTT
CASSSETITEAFF
>TRBJ2-2|-|TRBD1|TRBV20-1
TGCAGTGCAGTGGGACAGGGGGTTACCACCGGGGAGCTGTTTTTT
CSAVGQGVTTGELFF
>TRBJ1-1|many|-|TRBV12-3/TRBV12-4
TGTGCCATCAAAGAAGTCTCGTCGGGGACCTTTATGAACACTGAAGCTTTCTTT
CAIKEVSSGTFMNTEAFF
>TRBJ1-2|many|-|TRBV3-1
TGTGCCAGCAGCCAGGCTGACAGCTATGGCTACACCTTC
CASSQADSYGYTF
>TRBJ2-7|many|-|TRBV27
TGTGCCAGCAGCCCAACGGGAGTAGAGCAGTACTTC
CASSPTGVEQYF
>TRBJ2-1|many|TRBD2|TRBV20-1
TGCAGTGCTAGACTAGCGGGAGAGTCTGGTGAGCAGTTCTTC
CSARLAGESGEQFF
>TRBJ2-3|many|-|TRBV3-1
TGTGCCAGCAGCGGAACCTTTACAGATACGCAGTATTTT
CASSGTFTDTQYF
>TRBJ2-4|many|TRBD2|TRBV11-2
TGTGCCAGCAGCATGGGGACTAGCGGATATCTAAACATTCAGTACTTC
CASSMGTSGYLNIQYF
>TRBJ1-4|many|-|TRBV2
TGTGCCAGCAACCGAGCCGCAACTAATGAAAAACTGTTTTTT
CASNRAATNEKLFF
>TRBJ1-1|few|TRBD1|TRBV7-9
TGTGCCAGCAGCTTAGACGGGACAGGGGTCACTGAAGCTTTCTTT
CASSLDGTGVTEAFF
>TRBJ2-7|many|-|TRBV29-1
TGCAGCGTTGGTCGGGCCTACGAGCAGTACTTC
CSVGRAYEQYF
>TRBJ2-7|many|-|TRBV18
TGTGCCAGCTCACCACCTTCATCGGGGTACGAGCAGTACTTC
CASSPPSSGYEQYF
>TRBJ2-6|few|-|TRBV15
TGTGCCACCAGCAGAGATCAAGAGTTCTCTGGGGCCAACGTCCTGACTTTC
CATSRDQEFSGANVLTF
>TRBJ2-3|few|-|TRBV24-1
TGTGCCACCAGTGGGGGGACGGATACGCAGTATTTT
CATSGGTDTQYF
>TRBJ2-5|many|-|TRBV5-1
TGCGCCAGCAGCTTGAGAGGCGGTCTGGAGTACCAAGAGACCCAGTACTTC
CASSLRGGLEYQETQYF
>TRBJ1-5|-|-|TRBV7-9
TGTGCCAGCAGCTTAGCGGGGGCAGGGAACTATCAGCCCCAGCATTTT
CASSLAGAGNYQPQHF
>TRBJ2-1|many|TRBD2|TRBV7-9
TGTGCCAGCAGCGTCCCAGGGAGAGCGGGAGGTTCCTACAATGAGCAGTTCTTC
CASSVPGRAGGSYNEQFF
>TRBJ2-7|few|TRBD1|TRBV28
TGTGCCAGCAGTTTAGGGGGACAGGGGGTAGGAGAGCAGTACTTC
CASSLGGQGVGEQYF
>TRBJ1-1|-|-|TRBV20-1
TGCAGTGAGGCAGACGGGAACACTGAAGCTTTCTTT
CSEADGNTEAFF
>TRBJ1-5|few|-|TRBV5-6
TGTGCCAGCAGCTTGGCTGGGGATTCCCTTAGCAATCAGCCCCAGCATTTT
CASSLAGDSLSNQPQHF
>TRBJ2-7|many|TRBD2|TRBV2
TGTGCCAGCAGTGCTGGACTACCAGCGGGAGGATCCGGGCAGTACTTC
CASSAGLPAGGSGQYF
>TRBJ1-2|many|TRBD1|TRBV7-3
TGTGCCAGCAGCCCGACAGGGGAAGGAGGCTACACCTTC
CASSPTGEGGYTF
>TRBJ1-1|many|-|TRBV30
TGTGCCTGGAGTCGAGTAGGGGGGAGGGATGAAGCTTTCTTT
CAWSRVGGRDEAFF
>TRBJ2-2|-|-|TRBV7-2
TGTGCCAGCAGCTGGACCCCGGGGTACACCGGGGAGCTGTTTTTT
CASSWTPGYTGELFF
>TRBJ2-3|many|TRBD2|TRBV20-1
TGCAGTGCTCCGGGGGCTAGCGGGAGTCTAAGAGCAGATACGCAGTATTTT
CSAPGASGSLRADTQYF
>TRBJ1-5|many|TRBD1|TRBV9
TGTGCCAGCAGCGAAGGACAGGGAAGCAATCAGCCCCAGCATTTT
CASSEGQGSNQPQHF
>TRBJ2-5|-|-|TRBV4-3
TGCGCCAGCAGCCAAGATCTTGTGACAGGGACTGTGGAGACCCAGTACTTC
CASSQDLVTGTVETQYF